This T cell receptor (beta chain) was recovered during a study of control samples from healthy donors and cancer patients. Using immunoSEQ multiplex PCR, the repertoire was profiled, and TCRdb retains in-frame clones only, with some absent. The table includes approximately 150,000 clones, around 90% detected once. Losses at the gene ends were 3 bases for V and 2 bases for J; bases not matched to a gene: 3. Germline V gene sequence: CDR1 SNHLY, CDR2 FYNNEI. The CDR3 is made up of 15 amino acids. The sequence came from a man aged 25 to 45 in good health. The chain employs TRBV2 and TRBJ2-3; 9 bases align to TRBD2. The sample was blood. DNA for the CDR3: TGTGCCAGCAGTGACGCGGGAGGGGCCACAGATACGCAGTATTTT. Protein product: CASSDAGGATDTQYF.